These 26 T cell receptor beta chains share one sample of origin, sequenced in a study of blood T cells in healthy people across ages. It was with a sample-barcoded 5' primer and a J-beta primer mix that a second PCR of about 7 to 12 cycles was run. TCRdb re-analysed the 5' RACE reads in MiXCR, keeping a single row per CDR3 protein. The data contain about 290,000 distinct CDR3 sequences, 25% to 30% of them singletons. Sequenced sample: blood. These receptors came from a woman in her 70s in good health.

V is TRBV7-3 and J is TRBJ1-6, with 10 bases lining up with TRBD1. V gave up 5 bases and J gave up 7 bases; unmatched junction bases: 2. This CDR3 is 14 amino acids long. Germline V gene lookup returns CDR1 SGHTA and CDR2 FQGTGA. In nucleotides, the CDR3 is TGTGCCAGCAGCCGGACAGGGGGGAATTCACCCCTCCACTTT. This gives the protein CASSRTGGNSPLHF.

This clonotype showed up many times. V is TRBV7-9 and J is TRBJ2-4, with 7 nucleotides matching TRBD1. V trimming: 5 bases; J trimming: 0 bases; junction bases outside the gene matches: 13. Per germline, CDR1 SEHNR and CDR2 FQNEAQ (reference sequence). The CDR3 runs 18 residues. Here the CDR3 reads CASSPPPGTEIAKNIQYF. CDR3 in DNA: TGTGCCAGCAGCCCCCCCCCCGGGACAGAAATAGCCAAAAACATTCAGTACTTC.

This clonotype appeared a few times. CDR3 coding DNA: TGTGCCAGCTCACCCCAGCGGGAGTCCGACAATGAGCAGTTCTTC. It translates to CASSPQRESDNEQFF. The V gene is TRBV18, the J gene TRBJ2-1; 8 nucleotides agree with TRBD2. The CDR3 is made up of 15 amino acids. Germline CDR1 and CDR2: KGHSH and LQKENI. The V gene end was trimmed by 3 bases and the J gene end by 5 bases; junction bases not matched to a gene: 6. The full variable domain, rest sourced from reference TRBV18 and TRBJ2-1, is NAGVMQNPRHLVRRRGQEARLRCSPMKGHSHVYWYRQLPEEGLKFMVYLQKENIIDESGMPKERFSAEFPKEGPSILRIQQVVRGDSAAYFCASSPQRESDNEQFFGPGTRLTVL.

The V gene is TRBV9, the J gene TRBJ1-2; D is perhaps TRBD1 (6 bases). V gave up 0 bases and J gave up 2 bases, with 8 bases separating them. CDR1 and CDR2 (germline): SGDLS, YYNGEE. The CDR3 contains 14 residues. This CDR3 is CASSVAGGNYGYTF. DNA of the CDR3: TGTGCCAGCAGCGTAGCGGGGGGCAACTATGGCTACACCTTC.

The genes are TRBV7-9 and TRBJ2-1, with a possible D match to TRBD2 (5 bases). Trimming took off 3 bases at V and 5 bases at J, with 11 bases between the two ends. Per germline, CDR1 SEHNR and CDR2 FQNEAQ (reference sequence). This CDR3 is 14 amino acids long. In DNA, the CDR3 is TGTGCCAGCAGCTTGTTCGGGGAGCACAATGAGCAGTTCTTC. It yields the protein CASSLFGEHNEQFF.

This clonotype has only a few counts. This chain uses TRBV6-2 or TRBV6-3 with TRBJ2-7; the D gene could be TRBD1 or TRBD2 (5 bases each). The CDR3 runs 14 residues. Trimming shortened V by 7 bases and J by 3 bases, and 16 bases separated the two germline ends. The germline V gene has CDR1 MNHEY and CDR2 SVGEGT. The CDR3: CASTPRQGVYEQYF. In DNA form, the CDR3 reads TGTGCCAGCACCCCTAGGCAGGGAGTCTACGAGCAGTACTTC.

This clonotype turned up a few times. The rearrangement links TRBV12-3 or TRBV12-4 to TRBJ1-4, with 7 bases matching TRBD1. This CDR3 region has 14 residues. Trimming at V came to 5 bases and at J to 5 bases, leaving 5 bases not matched to a gene. CDR3: CASSTGTVNEKLFF. DNA for the CDR3: TGTGCCAGCAGTACCGGGACAGTCAATGAAAAACTGTTTTTT.

This clonotype was detected a few times. The J gene is TRBJ1-1, the V gene TRBV12-3 or TRBV12-4; D may be TRBD1 (6 bases). V was cut by 8 bases and J by 1 base, with 23 bases left in between. CDR3 length: 17 amino acids. DNA of the CDR3: TGTGCCAGCGGACAGAACCGAGGGAAAACTCCGAACACTGAAGCTTTCTTT. It translates to CASGQNRGKTPNTEAFF.

The chain has TRBV7-3 and TRBJ2-5, with 7 nucleotides matching TRBD2. V lost 1 base, J lost 4 bases, and 3 bases stayed unmatched. CDR3 length: 14 residues. Germline CDR1 reads SGHTA; CDR2 reads FQGTGA. This CDR3 reads CASSLIAGVETQYF. In DNA form, the CDR3 reads TGTGCCAGCAGCTTAATCGCGGGGGTAGAGACCCAGTACTTC.

The chain joins TRBV28 to TRBJ2-1; D may be TRBD2 (5 bases). The germline CDR1 and CDR2 sequences are MDHEN and SYDVKM. The CDR3 totals 14 residues. Trimming removed 2 bases from V and 5 bases from J, with 10 bases in between. The CDR3 is CASSLIMRDNEQFF. The CDR3 DNA reads as TGTGCCAGCAGTTTAATTATGAGGGACAATGAGCAGTTCTTC.

This clonotype has more than one count but fewer than ten. This chain uses TRBV2 with TRBJ2-6; 11 positions match TRBD1. The germline CDR1 and CDR2 sequences are SNHLY and FYNNEI. V trimming: 7 bases; J trimming: 3 bases; junction bases outside the gene matches: 5. There are 16 residues in the CDR3. CDR3 DNA sequence: TGTGCCAGCACTCCGGGACAGGGGGTTGGGGCCAACGTCCTGACTTTC. Translated, it gives CASTPGQGVGANVLTF.

This clonotype was detected once. This sequence joins TRBV3-1 and TRBJ2-6; D is ambiguous. CDR3 length: 15 residues. Germline V CDR1 and CDR2: LGHDT, YNNKEL (reference sequence). The V end lost 6 bases, the J end lost 0 bases, and 9 bases lay between the germline ends. Here the CDR3 reads CASRLQRSGANVLTF. The CDR3 DNA sequence: TGTGCCAGCAGACTCCAGCGCTCTGGGGCCAACGTCCTGACTTTC.

A few counts support this clonotype. This chain links TRBV20-1 with TRBJ2-1, with 11 bases fitting TRBD2. Germline-derived CDR1 and CDR2 are DFQATT and SNEGSKA (reference sequence). Trimming at V came to 1 base and at J to 3 bases, leaving 17 bases not matched to a gene. The CDR3 has 20 amino acids. CDR3 residues: CSARVTLFASGRYGYNEQFF. As DNA, the CDR3 is TGCAGTGCTAGAGTTACGTTGTTTGCTAGCGGGAGGTATGGCTACAATGAGCAGTTCTTC.

The chain carries TRBV20-1 and TRBJ1-1; perhaps TRBD1 as D (5 bases). CDR1 is DFQATT, CDR2 SNEGSKA, per germline (reference sequence). This CDR3 comprises 12 residues. Deletions cut 7 bases from V and 2 bases from J, with 11 bases between. CDR3 DNA sequence: TGCAGTGTCCGACAGCCTAACACTGAAGCTTTCTTT. Translated: CSVRQPNTEAFF.

The chain carries TRBV7-8 and TRBJ2-4; 8 nucleotides match TRBD1. The CDR3 is made up of 18 amino acids. J lost 0 bases, V lost 0 bases, and 7 bases had no gene match. Germline V gene data show CDR1 as SGHVS and CDR2 as FQNEAQ. CDR3 sequence (DNA): TGTGCCAGCAGCTTAGCGACAGGGGCGAATTTAGCCAAAAACATTCAGTACTTC. Translating it yields CASSLATGANLAKNIQYF. Drawing the rest from reference TRBV7-8 and TRBJ2-4, the complete variable domain is GAGVSQSPRYKVAKRGQDVALRCDPISGHVSLFWYQQALGQGPEFLTYFQNEAQLDKSGLPSDRFFAERPEGSVSTLKIQRTQQEDSAVYLCASSLATGANLAKNIQYFGAGTRLSVL.

This clonotype was seen only once. The CDR3 DNA follows: TGTGCCAGCAGCCCCAGCAACCGACAGTTGAGACGCGAGCAGTACTTC. The encoded protein is CASSPSNRQLRREQYF. V is TRBV7-2 and J is TRBJ2-7, with D possibly being TRBD1 (5 bases). The V gene lost 5 bases and the J gene lost 6 bases, with 23 bases spanning the gap. The V gene's germline CDR1 is SGHTA and CDR2 FQGNSA. The CDR3 length is 16 residues.

On this clonotype: One junction end does not reproduce the germline sequence, and a read error may be involved. The chain joins TRBV28 to TRBJ2-1, with 15 nucleotides matching TRBD2. The CDR3 runs 18 residues. Germline assignment: CDR1 MDHEN and CDR2 SYDVKM. The CDR3 sequence is CASSPLGTSGRSGNEQSF. In DNA form, the CDR3 reads TGTGCCAGCAGTCCATTAGGGACTAGCGGGAGGTCGGGGAATGAGCAGTCCTTC.

The chain uses TRBV6-2 or TRBV6-3 and TRBJ1-1; 7 bases match TRBD1. The CDR3 consists of 14 residues. The V segment lost 8 bases and the J segment 5 bases; nucleotides outside the gene matches: 11. The germline gives CDR1 MNHEY, CDR2 SVGEGT. The CDR3, as DNA: TGTGCCAGCGCTAAGCGGGGACAGACGACTGAAGCTTTCTTT. Encoded protein: CASAKRGQTTEAFF.

This sequence joins TRBV29-1 and TRBJ2-3; 15 bases fit TRBD2. Trimming removed 7 bases from V and 6 bases from J; junction bases left unmatched: 8. Germline assignment: CDR1 SQVTM and CDR2 ANQGSEA. The CDR3 has 15 amino acids. The CDR3 region is CSGRLGTSGRDTQYF. The CDR3 DNA sequence: TGCAGCGGTCGTTTAGGGACTAGCGGGAGGGATACGCAGTATTTT.

This clonotype was counted a few times. This chain connects TRBV12-3 or TRBV12-4 to TRBJ2-5, with D tentatively TRBD1 or TRBD2 (5 bases each). V was clipped by 3 bases and J by 1 base, with 12 bases between them. The CDR3 has 15 amino acids. The CDR3 bases are TGTGCCAGCAGTTTCCGGGACGGCACCCAAGAGACCCAGTACTTC. Its translation is CASSFRDGTQETQYF.

On this clonotype itself: Likely a read error: the CDR3 ends without its conserved phenylalanine or tryptophan. V usage is TRBV27 and J usage is TRBJ2-1, with 8 bases fitting TRBD1. The CDR3 covers 15 residues. The V segment lost 11 bases and the J segment 0 bases; nucleotides outside the gene matches: 9. Germline loops: CDR1 MNHEY, CDR2 SMNVEV (reference sequence). The CDR3 DNA is TGTGCCTCACGCGCAGGGGGCATCTCCTACAATGAGCAGTTCCTC. This gives the protein CASRAGGISYNEQFL.

The genes are TRBV20-1 and TRBJ2-1, with D possibly matching TRBD1 (6 bases). Germline CDR1 and CDR2: DFQATT and SNEGSKA (reference sequence). Trimming stripped 5 bases from V and 0 bases from J, with 11 bases between. This CDR3 region has 14 residues. CDR3 amino acids: CSAAQGSSYNEQFF. The CDR3 bases are TGCAGTGCTGCCCAGGGGAGCTCCTACAATGAGCAGTTCTTC.

This clonotype was counted once. A read error may produce the germline difference seen at one junction end. V usage is TRBV3-1 and J usage is TRBJ1-4; D unclear. The CDR3 is made up of 15 amino acids. Per the germline V gene, CDR1 is LGHDT and CDR2 is YNNKEL (reference sequence). This CDR3 reads CTSSQALAGWEKLFF. In nucleotides, the CDR3 is TGTACCAGCAGCCAAGCTCTGGCAGGATGGGAAAAACTGTTTTTT.

This clonotype has just a few counts. In DNA, the CDR3 is TGTGCCACCAGCAAAAGGGACAGGAACACCGGGGAGCTGTTTTTT. Residues: CATSKRDRNTGELFF. This rearrangement joins TRBV24-1 to TRBJ2-2, with 7 positions matching TRBD1. CDR1 is KGHDR, CDR2 SFDVKD, per germline. The CDR3 runs 15 residues. The V gene end was trimmed by 7 bases and the J gene end by 1 base; junction bases not matched to a gene: 5.

The chain employs TRBV7-2 and TRBJ1-2; 8 bases fit TRBD1. The V segment lost 0 bases and the J segment 0 bases; nucleotides outside the gene matches: 6. Germline loops: CDR1 SGHTA, CDR2 FQGNSA. CDR3 length: 17 residues. The CDR3 region is CASSLAGNRGANYGYTF. CDR3 DNA sequence: TGTGCCAGCAGCTTAGCGGGGAACAGGGGGGCTAACTATGGCTACACCTTC.

This clonotype was found a few times. The DNA of the CDR3 is TGCAGCGTTGGGTCAGGGGAGGGAGTAGGGCAAGAGACCCAGTACTTC. Translated: CSVGSGEGVGQETQYF. V is TRBV29-1 and J is TRBJ2-1, with D tentatively TRBD2 (7 bases). The J call may not be correct, given that the DNA end is closer to TRBJ2-5. Germline V lookup: CDR1 SQVTM, CDR2 ANQGSEA. This CDR3 is 16 amino acids long.